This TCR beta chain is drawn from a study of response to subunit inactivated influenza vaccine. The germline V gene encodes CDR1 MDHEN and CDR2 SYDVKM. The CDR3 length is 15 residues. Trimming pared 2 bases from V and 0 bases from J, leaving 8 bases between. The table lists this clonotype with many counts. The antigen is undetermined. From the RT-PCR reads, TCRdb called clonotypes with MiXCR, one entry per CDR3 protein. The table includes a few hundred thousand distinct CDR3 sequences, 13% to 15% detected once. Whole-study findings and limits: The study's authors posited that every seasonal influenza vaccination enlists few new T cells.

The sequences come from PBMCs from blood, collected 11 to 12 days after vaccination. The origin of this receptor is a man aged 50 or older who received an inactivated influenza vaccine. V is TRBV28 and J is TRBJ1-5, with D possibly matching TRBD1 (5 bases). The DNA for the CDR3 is TGTGCCAGCAGTTTAGGGGGGAATAGCAATCAGCCCCAGCATTTT. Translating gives CASSLGGNSNQPQHF. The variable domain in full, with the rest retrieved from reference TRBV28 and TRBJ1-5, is DVKVTQSSRYLVKRTGEKVFLECVQDMDHENMFWYRQDPGLGLRLIYFSYDVKMKEKGDIPEGYSVSREKKERFSLILESASTNQTSMYLCASSLGGNSNQPQHFGDGTRLSIL.